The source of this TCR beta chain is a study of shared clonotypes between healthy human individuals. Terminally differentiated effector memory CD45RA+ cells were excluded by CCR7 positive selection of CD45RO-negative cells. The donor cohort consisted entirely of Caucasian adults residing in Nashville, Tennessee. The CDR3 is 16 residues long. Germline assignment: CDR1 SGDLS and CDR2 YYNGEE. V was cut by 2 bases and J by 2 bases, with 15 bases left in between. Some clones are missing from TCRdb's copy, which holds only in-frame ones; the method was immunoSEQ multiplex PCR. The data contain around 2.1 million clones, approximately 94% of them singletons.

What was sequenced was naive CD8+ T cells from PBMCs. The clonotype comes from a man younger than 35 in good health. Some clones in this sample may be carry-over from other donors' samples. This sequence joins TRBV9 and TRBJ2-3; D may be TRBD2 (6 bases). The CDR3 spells CASSVTSSPHTDTQYF. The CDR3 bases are TGTGCCAGCAGCGTCACTAGCTCTCCTCACACAGATACGCAGTATTTT.